This is a list of T cell receptor beta chains from one sample in a study of blood T cell repertoires in COVID-19. Clones were read by immunoSEQ multiplex PCR, and TCRdb kept only the in-frame ones, dropping some. The sample records about 250,000 clones, under 85% being singletons. Sequenced material: peripheral blood. The receptors shown here come from a human donor with COVID-19, enrolled during active disease. The donor label of this sample is uncertain. Both conserved end residues are part of each CDR3. The order of the fields is clone size, D gene, V gene, J gene, CDR3 DNA, CDR3 protein. The D gene is left open where the match is weak. Expanded clones are given a class, and other clones once, few, many or no size at all.

>few|TRBD2|TRBV5-4|TRBJ2-1
TGTGCCAGCAGCCGCGGGGGACTAGCGGGAGATAATGAGCAGTTCTTC
CASSRGGLAGDNEQFF
>.|.|TRBV29-1|TRBJ1-1
TGCAGCGCCAACAGGGAGGGGAACACTGAAGCTTTCTTT
CSANREGNTEAFF
>once|.|TRBV18|TRBJ1-3
TGTGCCAGCTCACCAATTGGTAACAGCAACAACAACCCTGGAAACACCATATATTTT
CASSPIGNSNNNPGNTIYF
>.|TRBD1|TRBV5-4|TRBJ1-2
TGTGCCAGCAGCTTGGAGGGGACAGGGTTTCTCTATGGCTACACCTTC
CASSLEGTGFLYGYTF
>.|.|TRBV18|TRBJ2-2
TGTGCCAGCTCACCAAAGACTATCGATGACACCGGGGAGCTGTTTTTT
CASSPKTIDDTGELFF
>few|TRBD2|TRBV7-2|TRBJ2-7
TGTGCCAGCAGCTCGGGACTAGCGGGGGCCTACGAGCAGTACTTC
CASSSGLAGAYEQYF
>.|.|TRBV6-4|TRBJ2-2
TGTGCCAGCAGTGAGTCGGGAGTGGACGCCGGGGAGCTGTTTTTT
CASSESGVDAGELFF
>.|TRBD1|TRBV5-1|TRBJ1-2
TGCGCCAGCAGCGATGGGGGGACAGGGGTTGATGGCTACACCTTC
CASSDGGTGVDGYTF
>.|TRBD1|TRBV27|TRBJ1-6
TGTGCCAGCACCCCAATGAAGGAACAGGGGCTCGTCGGGGATTCACCCCTCCACTTT
CASTPMKEQGLVGDSPLHF
>.|TRBD1|TRBV30|TRBJ2-7
TGTGCCTGGAGTGTGTATGCGATGGGACAGGGGGCCTACGAGCAGTACTTC
CAWSVYAMGQGAYEQYF
>once|TRBD2|TRBV27|TRBJ2-3
TGTGCCAGCAGTTCGGGACTAGCGGGAGCCACAGATACGCAGTATTTT
CASSSGLAGATDTQYF
>.|.|TRBV3-1/TRBV3-2|TRBJ2-5
TGTGCCAGCAGCCAAGATCTGGCAGGGGGGACGGCCCAGTACTTC
CASSQDLAGGTAQYF
>few|TRBD2|TRBV9|TRBJ2-1
TGTGCCAGCAGCGTAGGTGGGGGGGGACTTGTCGATGAGCAGTTCTTC
CASSVGGGGLVDEQFF
>.|.|TRBV6-2/TRBV6-3|TRBJ2-5
TGTGCCAGCAGTTACCCTCGGCCAGCGGGTGTACAAGAGACCCAGTACTTC
CASSYPRPAGVQETQYF
>.|.|TRBV19|TRBJ2-4
TGTGCCAGTAGTAATCCAGGGGACAAAAACATTCAGTACTTC
CASSNPGDKNIQYF
>.|.|TRBV3-1/TRBV3-2|TRBJ1-6
TGTGCCAGCAGCCAAGGGATGGACACTTATAATTCACCCCTCCACTTT
CASSQGMDTYNSPLHF
>.|.|TRBV11-2|TRBJ1-1
TGTGCCAGCAGCGTACAGGTTTATGTCACTGAAGCTTTCTTT
CASSVQVYVTEAFF
>.|TRBD1|TRBV3-1/TRBV3-2|TRBJ1-1
TGTGCCAGCAGCCAGCCAGGGGGTAACACTGAAGCTTTCTTT
CASSQPGGNTEAFF
>.|TRBD1|TRBV10-1|TRBJ2-7
TGCGCCAGCAGGTACGATACCGGGACAGGGTTCTACGAGCAGTACTTC
CASRYDTGTGFYEQYF
>.|TRBD1|TRBV30|TRBJ1-1
TGTGCCTACGGGACAGGGAGGATGGACACTGAAGCTTTCTTT
CAYGTGRMDTEAFF
>few|.|TRBV7-3|TRBJ2-2
TGTGCCAGCAGCTCTATGAACACCGGGGAGCTGTTTTTT
CASSSMNTGELFF
>.|.|TRBV7-2|TRBJ2-6
TGTGCCAGCAGCCAAGCGGGTTGGGCAGCTGGGGCCAACGTCCTGACTTTC
CASSQAGWAAGANVLTF
>.|TRBD1|TRBV19|TRBJ2-7
TGTGCCAGTAGTACCGGACAGGGCCCCTACGAGCAGTACTTC
CASSTGQGPYEQYF
>once|.|TRBV4-1|TRBJ2-2
TGCGCCAGCAGCCAAGATGCCCGGGTTGCGCATCCCGGGGAGCTGTTTTTT
CASSQDARVAHPGELFF
>few|TRBD2|TRBV30|TRBJ2-3
TGTGCCTGGAGTGTACCCCGATATACTAGCGGGATCACAGATACGCAGTATTTT
CAWSVPRYTSGITDTQYF
>.|TRBD1|TRBV19|TRBJ1-3
TGTGCCAGGAAGACAGGGGGCGCCGTTCTCTCTGGAAACACCATATATTTT
CARKTGGAVLSGNTIYF
>.|TRBD2|TRBV19|TRBJ2-5
TGTGCCAGTAGTATGGGGTCAGGTCGGGAGGCCCAGTACTTC
CASSMGSGREAQYF
>.|.|TRBV20-1|TRBJ1-2
TGCAGTGCTGCGCAGGGCTATGGCTACACCTTC
CSAAQGYGYTF
>.|.|TRBV7-9|TRBJ1-4
TGTGCCAGCAGCTTAATCGGGGGGGGACCGACCAGCAATGAAAAACTGTTTTTT
CASSLIGGGPTSNEKLFF
>once|.|TRBV5-6|TRBJ1-1
TGTGCCAGCAGCTTGGTGGGGCTGAACACTGAAGCTTTCTTT
CASSLVGLNTEAFF
>.|TRBD1|TRBV12-3/TRBV12-4|TRBJ1-2
TGTGCCAGCAGTCCCGGGACAGGGGTAGGCTACACCTTC
CASSPGTGVGYTF
>.|.|TRBV20-1|TRBJ1-1
TGCAGTGCTAGTAATTTTGACAGACCGAACACTGAAGCTTTCTTT
CSASNFDRPNTEAFF
>.|TRBD1|TRBV3-1/TRBV3-2|TRBJ1-2
TGTGCCAGCCGACTTCAGACAGGGGGCGCTGGGCCCTACTTC
CASRLQTGGAGPYF
>.|.|TRBV28|TRBJ1-6
TGTGCCAGCAGGTGGACAGAAAGAAATAATTCACCCCTCCACTTT
CASRWTERNNSPLHF
>.|TRBD2|TRBV6-2/TRBV6-3|TRBJ2-1
TGTGCCAGCAGTTACAGCCTAGCGGGAGGGCTTTTGGTTGAGCAGTTCTTC
CASSYSLAGGLLVEQFF
>few|TRBD1|TRBV15|TRBJ2-7
TGTGCCACCAGCGGAGGCAGGGGGCAGGGGGTAGGAACGCGGCAGTACTTC
CATSGGRGQGVGTRQYF
>.|.|TRBV2|TRBJ2-2
TGTGCCAGCACGAATCGAGGGCAGACTTCAGGAGGGGAGCTGTTTTTT
CASTNRGQTSGGELFF
>.|.|TRBV7-3|TRBJ1-1
TGTGCCAGCAGCTCCGGGGTTACGGGCACTGAAGCTTTCTTT
CASSSGVTGTEAFF
>.|.|TRBV27|TRBJ1-2
TGTGCCAGCAGCCCACCCGGGGGTGTCTATGGCTACACCTTC
CASSPPGGVYGYTF
>.|TRBD2|TRBV5-1|TRBJ2-7
TGCGCCAGCAGCTTGTCGGGGACTAGCGGGAGACGGGGCGAGCAGTACTTC
CASSLSGTSGRRGEQYF
>.|.|TRBV28|TRBJ2-2
TGTGCCAGCAGCTCGACTGCGAACACCGGGGAGCTGTTTTTT
CASSSTANTGELFF
>.|.|TRBV7-8|TRBJ1-3
TGTGCCAGCAGCTCCCTAGTGGGCTCTGGAAACACCATATATTTT
CASSSLVGSGNTIYF
>few|TRBD2|TRBV29-1|TRBJ2-7
TGCAGCGTTGAAGAGGTAGCGGGAGGGCCGGGGGAGCAGTACTTC
CSVEEVAGGPGEQYF